Listed here are 17 T cell receptor beta chains from one sample, sequenced in a study of shared clonotypes between healthy human individuals. The assay was immunoSEQ multiplex PCR, and TCRdb's table has in-frame clones only and misses some. The sample shows 700,000 to 950,000 clones, approximately 96% of them seen only once. The naive CD8 population came from CD45RO-negative cells selected for CCR7, without terminally differentiated effector memory CD45RA+ cells. The sample comprised naive CD8+ T cells sorted from blood. Receptor source: a man younger than 40 in good health.

This clone was recorded a few times. The CDR3 here is CASSNWDTSTDTQYF. The CDR3 nucleotides are TGTGCCAGCAGCAATTGGGACACTAGCACAGATACGCAGTATTTT. The chain has TRBV9 and TRBJ2-3; tentative D call: TRBD1 (6 bases). The CDR3 consists of 15 residues. Trimming left V 4 bases short and J 0 bases short, with 12 bases between. Per the germline V gene, CDR1 is SGDLS and CDR2 is YYNGEE.

This chain connects TRBV7-9 to TRBJ1-2; possible D gene TRBD1, 6 bases. Germline loops: CDR1 SEHNR, CDR2 FQNEAQ (reference sequence). This CDR3 region has 11 residues. V gave up 4 bases and J gave up 10 bases, with 10 bases separating them. Here the CDR3 reads CASSSNRAYTF. The CDR3, as DNA: TGTGCCAGCAGCTCCAACAGGGCCTACACCTTC.

The V gene is TRBV4-3, the J gene TRBJ1-4; D unresolved. The CDR3 is 14 amino acids. Trimming took off 6 bases at V and 7 bases at J, with 15 bases between the two ends. Germline V CDR1 and CDR2: LGHNA, YSLEER. The CDR3 nucleotides are TGCGCCAGCAGGATTAGCCTCGTAGGTGAAAAACTGTTTTTT. It specifies CASRISLVGEKLFF.

This chain connects TRBV6-5 to TRBJ2-3, with TRBD1 identical over 8 bases. Trimming removed 5 bases from V and 2 bases from J; junction bases left unmatched: 6. The CDR3 covers 15 residues. Germline loops: CDR1 MNHEY, CDR2 SVGAGI. The CDR3 nucleotides read TGTGCCAGCAGTCAACGGACAGGGTTCACAGATACGCAGTATTTT. As protein: CASSQRTGFTDTQYF.

The V and J genes are TRBV5-1 and TRBJ2-3; D is ambiguous. Trimming removed 3 bases from V and 1 base from J, with 9 bases in between. The CDR3 contains 14 residues. Germline values: CDR1 SGHRS, CDR2 YFSETQ. In DNA form, the CDR3 reads TGCGCCAGCAGCTCTCCCCCTGGCACAGATACGCAGTATTTT. It codes for CASSSPPGTDTQYF.

The chain has TRBV9 and TRBJ2-7; 8 bases map to TRBD1. The CDR3 covers 14 residues. After removal of 4 bases from V and 1 base from J, the junction contained 4 bases not matched to a gene. The germline V gene encodes CDR1 SGDLS and CDR2 YYNGEE. In DNA, the CDR3 is TGTGCCAGCAGCTTAGACAGGGGATCCTACGAGCAGTACTTC. This gives the protein CASSLDRGSYEQYF.

As regards this clone: This same CDR3 is encoded by further DNA sequences in the sample. The gene calls are TRBV5-4 and TRBJ2-5; weak D call: TRBD2 (5 bases). CDR3 length: 12 residues. Germline values: CDR1 SGHNT, CDR2 YYREEE (reference sequence). Trimming cost V 2 bases and J 4 bases, with 6 bases left between them. CDR3 sequence reads: CASSFGGETQYF. DNA for the CDR3: TGTGCCAGCAGCTTCGGAGGAGAGACCCAGTACTTC.

About this clone: Other DNA sequences in the sample encode the same CDR3. The CDR3 region is CASSQDRLNTEAFF. Written as DNA, the CDR3 is TGCGCCAGCAGCCAGGACAGGTTGAACACTGAAGCTTTCTTT. The J gene is TRBJ1-1, the V gene TRBV4-1, with 7 bases aligning to TRBD1. V gave up 3 bases and J gave up 0 bases; unmatched junction bases: 1. The CDR3 is 14 residues long. CDR1 is MGHRA, CDR2 YSYEKL, per germline.

This chain uses TRBV5-6 with TRBJ2-1; no definite D call. CDR3 size: 12 residues. The ends were cut back, 3 bases at V and 15 bases at J, with 16 bases in the middle. Per germline, CDR1 SGHDT and CDR2 YYEEEE. The CDR3 DNA sequence: TGTGCCAGCAGCTGGGGAACAAGGCGAGGGTTCTTC. Its translation is CASSWGTRRGFF.

The chain links TRBV12-5 to TRBJ1-2; D is ambiguous. V lost 4 bases, J lost 8 bases, and 8 bases lay in between. Germline lookup yields CDR1 LGHNT and CDR2 FRNRAP. The CDR3 consists of 11 residues. The CDR3 DNA reads as TGTGCTAGTGGTTCCTTGACAGGCTACACCTTC. This sequence encodes CASGSLTGYTF. Using reference TRBV12-5 and TRBJ1-2 for the parts outside the CDR3, the full variable domain is DARVTQTPRHKVTEMGQEVTMRCQPILGHNTVFWYRQTMMQGLELLAYFRNRAPLDDSGMPKDRFSAEMPDATLATLKIQPSEPRDSAVYFCASGSLTGYTFGSGTRLTVV.

Here the CDR3 reads CASSVDGLDGLSTDTQYF. In DNA form, the CDR3 reads TGTGCCAGCAGCGTAGATGGTCTTGACGGATTAAGCACAGATACGCAGTATTTT. The rearrangement uses TRBV9 and TRBJ2-3; D is uncertain. The CDR3 covers 18 residues. Looked up from germline, CDR1 is SGDLS and CDR2 is YYNGEE. Trimming removed 0 bases at V and 0 bases at J, with 17 bases between.

The chain combines TRBV7-6 with TRBJ2-7, with 10 bases aligning to TRBD2. Germline CDR1 SGHVS, CDR2 FNYEAQ. Germline trimming cut 2 bases from V and 4 bases from J; bases unmatched to any gene: 2. The CDR3 contains 14 residues. The CDR3 loop reads CASSLLAGDYEQYF. The CDR3 region has the DNA TGTGCCAGCAGCTTACTAGCGGGGGATTACGAGCAGTACTTC. The full variable domain, its missing parts supplied by reference TRBV7-6 and TRBJ2-7, is GAGVSQSPRYKVTKRGQDVALRCDPISGHVSLYWYRQALGQGPEFLTYFNYEAQQDKSGLPNDRFSAERPEGSISTLTIQRTEQRDSAMYRCASSLLAGDYEQYFGPGTRLTVT.

V gene TRBV25-1 combines with J gene TRBJ2-1; a weak D match, TRBD1 (6 bases). This CDR3 is 13 amino acids long. CDR1 and CDR2 from the germline V gene are MGHDK and SYGVNS. Between the trimmed V and J ends, which lost 4 bases and 10 bases, there was a span of 14 bases. The CDR3 is CASSAQGPWEQFF. CDR3 DNA: TGTGCCAGCAGTGCACAGGGACCTTGGGAGCAGTTCTTC.

This rearrangement joins TRBV6-6 to TRBJ2-5; D is unclear. V was clipped by 2 bases and J by 2 bases, with 9 bases between them. Germline CDR1 and CDR2: MNHNY and SVGAGI (reference sequence). This CDR3 is built from 14 residues. Written as DNA, the CDR3 is TGTGCCAGCAGTTACCTAGTGGGACAAGAGACCCAGTACTTC. It encodes CASSYLVGQETQYF.

The rearrangement joins TRBV13 to TRBJ2-1; D is possibly TRBD1 (7 bases). Trimming stripped 4 bases from V and 8 bases from J, with 18 bases between. Per the germline V gene, CDR1 is PRHDT and CDR2 is FYEKMQ (reference sequence). The CDR3 spans 15 residues. Written as DNA, the CDR3 is TGTGCCAGCAGCTCCGCAGGGGGGCGGACATATGAGCAGTTCTTC. Translation gives CASSSAGGRTYEQFF.

The V gene is TRBV11-2, the J gene TRBJ2-7; 9 nucleotides align to TRBD2. CDR1 is SGHAT, CDR2 FQNNGV, per germline. The CDR3 length is 15 residues. Trimming removed 5 bases from V and 2 bases from J; junction bases left unmatched: 7. CDR3 residues: CASSPPIAGAYEQYF. DNA for the CDR3: TGTGCCAGCAGCCCACCGATAGCGGGAGCCTACGAGCAGTACTTC.

The rearrangement joins TRBV11-2 to TRBJ1-4; 7 bases map to TRBD1. V trimming: 1 base; J trimming: 6 bases; junction bases outside the gene matches: 14. The germline gives CDR1 SGHAT, CDR2 FQNNGV. The CDR3 covers 18 residues. The CDR3 sequence: CASSLGQGELVGDEKLFF. The CDR3 nucleotides are TGTGCCAGCAGCTTAGGGCAGGGGGAGCTTGTAGGGGATGAAAAACTGTTTTTT.